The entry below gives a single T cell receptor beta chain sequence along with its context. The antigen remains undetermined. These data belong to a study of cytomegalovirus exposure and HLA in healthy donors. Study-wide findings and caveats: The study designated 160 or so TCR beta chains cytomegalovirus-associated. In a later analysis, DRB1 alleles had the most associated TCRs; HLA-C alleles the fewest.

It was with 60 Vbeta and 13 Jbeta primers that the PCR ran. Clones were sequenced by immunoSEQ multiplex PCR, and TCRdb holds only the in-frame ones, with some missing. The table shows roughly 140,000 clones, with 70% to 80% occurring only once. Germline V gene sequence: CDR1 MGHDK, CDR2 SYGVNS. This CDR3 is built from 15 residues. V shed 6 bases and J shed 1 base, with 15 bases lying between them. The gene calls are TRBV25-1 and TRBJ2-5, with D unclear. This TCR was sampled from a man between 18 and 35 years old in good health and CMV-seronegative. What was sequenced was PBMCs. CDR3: CASSVHRGFQETQYF. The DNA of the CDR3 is TGTGCCAGCAGCGTTCATAGAGGCTTCCAAGAGACCCAGTACTTC.